The T cell receptor (beta chain) described here comes from a study of a mutant IDH1 vaccine in newly diagnosed glioma. Between the trimmed V and J ends, which lost 4 bases and 2 bases, there was a span of 18 bases. The CDR3 is 17 amino acids. Germline CDR1 is SGHVS and CDR2 is FNYEAQ. Time point indicated: week 35, safety follow-up. A single vaccine dose contained 300 ug of mutant IDH1 20-mer peptide, and topical imiquimod was used with it. To note about this clone: Its matching antigen is unknown.

Here immunoSEQ multiplex PCR was the method, and the copy in TCRdb shows in-frame clones only, minus some. The sample has tens of thousands of clones; 65% to 75% are singletons. The clonotype originates from a man aged 45-60 years with glioma. The chain has TRBV7-6 and TRBJ1-3, with a tentative D call TRBD1 (6 bases). The sequencing here drew on PBMCs, taken from a glioma patient whose treatment included an IDH1 peptide vaccine. The CDR3 reads CASSSAAGELTGNTIYF. CDR3 bases: TGTGCCAGCAGCTCGGCCGCAGGGGAATTAACTGGAAACACCATATATTTT.